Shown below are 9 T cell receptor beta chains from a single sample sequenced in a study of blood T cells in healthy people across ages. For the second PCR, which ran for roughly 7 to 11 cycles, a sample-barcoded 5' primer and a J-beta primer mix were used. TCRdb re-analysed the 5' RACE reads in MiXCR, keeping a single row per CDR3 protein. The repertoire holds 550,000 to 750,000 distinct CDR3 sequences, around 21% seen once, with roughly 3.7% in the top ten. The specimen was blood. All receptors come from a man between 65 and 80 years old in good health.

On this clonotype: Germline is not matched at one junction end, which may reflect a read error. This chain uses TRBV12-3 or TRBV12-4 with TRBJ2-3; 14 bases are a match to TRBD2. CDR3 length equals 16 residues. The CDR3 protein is CASSGLAGGSTDAQYF. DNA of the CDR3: TGTGCCAGCAGTGGACTAGCGGGAGGTAGCACAGATGCGCAGTATTTT.

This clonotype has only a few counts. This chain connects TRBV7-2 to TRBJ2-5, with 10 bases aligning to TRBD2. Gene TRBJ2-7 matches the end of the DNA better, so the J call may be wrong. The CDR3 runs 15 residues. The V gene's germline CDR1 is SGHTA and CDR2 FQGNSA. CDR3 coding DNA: TGTGCCAGCAGCTCCCGAAGTAGCGGGAGGTACGAGCAGTACTTC. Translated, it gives CASSSRSSGRYEQYF.

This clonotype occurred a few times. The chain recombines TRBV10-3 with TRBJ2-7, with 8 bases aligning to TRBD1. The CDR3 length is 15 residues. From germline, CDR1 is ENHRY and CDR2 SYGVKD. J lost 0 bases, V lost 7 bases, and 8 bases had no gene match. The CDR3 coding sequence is TGTGCCATCACCGAGGGACAGGCAAGCTCCTACGAGCAGTACTTC. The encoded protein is CAITEGQASSYEQYF.

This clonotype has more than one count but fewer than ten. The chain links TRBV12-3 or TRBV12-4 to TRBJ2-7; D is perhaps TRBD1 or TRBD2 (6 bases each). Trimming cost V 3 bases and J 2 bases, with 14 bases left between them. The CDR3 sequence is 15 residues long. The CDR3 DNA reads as TGTGCCAGCAGTTTGGGGGGACAACCAACCTACGAGCAGTACTTC. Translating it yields CASSLGGQPTYEQYF.

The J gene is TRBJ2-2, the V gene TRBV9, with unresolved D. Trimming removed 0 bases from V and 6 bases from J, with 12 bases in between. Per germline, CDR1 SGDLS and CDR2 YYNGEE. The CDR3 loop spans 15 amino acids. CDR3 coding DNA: TGTGCCAGCAGCGTAGCGGCTAGTCATTCCGGGGAGCTGTTTTTT. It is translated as CASSVAASHSGELFF.

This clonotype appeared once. The CDR3 here is CASSVTTGDTDTQYF. CDR3 DNA sequence: TGTGCCAGCAGTGTGACGACAGGGGACACAGATACGCAGTATTTT. The chain is built from TRBV11-1 and TRBJ2-3; 8 bases fit TRBD1. From germline, CDR1 is SGHAT and CDR2 FQDESV (reference sequence). The CDR3 sequence is 15 residues long. V was pared by 6 bases and J by 2 bases, with 7 bases of the junction left unmatched.

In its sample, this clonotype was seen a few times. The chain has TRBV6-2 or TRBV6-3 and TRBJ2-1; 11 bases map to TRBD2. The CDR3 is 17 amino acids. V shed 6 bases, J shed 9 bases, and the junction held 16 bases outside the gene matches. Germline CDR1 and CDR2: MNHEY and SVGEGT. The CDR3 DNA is TGTGCCAGCAGAATAGGCGGTACTAGCGGGAGAACTGGTGAGCAGTTCTTC. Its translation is CASRIGGTSGRTGEQFF.

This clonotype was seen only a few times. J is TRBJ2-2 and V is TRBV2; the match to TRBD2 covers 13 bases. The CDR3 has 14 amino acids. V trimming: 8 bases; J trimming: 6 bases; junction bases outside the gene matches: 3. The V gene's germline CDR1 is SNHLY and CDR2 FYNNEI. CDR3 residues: CASELAGGPGELFF. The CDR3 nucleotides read TGTGCCAGCGAACTAGCGGGAGGGCCCGGGGAGCTGTTTTTT. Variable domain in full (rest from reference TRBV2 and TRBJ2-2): EPEVTQTPSHQVTQMGQEVILRCVPISNHLYFYWYRQILGQKVEFLVSFYNNEISEKSEIFDDQFSVERPDGSNFTLKIRSTKLEDSAMYFCASELAGGPGELFFGEGSRLTVL.

As DNA, the CDR3 is TGTGCCAGCAGCTCCCCGAGACTGGGAGAATACAATGAGCAGTTCTTC. Translated: CASSSPRLGEYNEQFF. This chain joins TRBV7-9 and TRBJ2-1; D is perhaps TRBD2 (5 bases). The CDR3 has 16 amino acids. Germline V gene lookup returns CDR1 SEHNR and CDR2 FQNEAQ (reference sequence). Trimming took off 4 bases at V and 4 bases at J, with 17 bases between the two ends.